These T cell receptor beta chains were read from a single sample in a study of OX40 agonist ivuxolimab in advanced cancers. Profiling relied on immunoSEQ multiplex PCR, and the TCRdb table lists in-frame clones only, not all of them. The top ten clones hold over 2.5% of a sample with about 34,000 clones, around 84% of them seen once. The sample here was CD4+ or CD8+ T cells sorted from blood, taken in a trial of the OX40 agonist ivuxolimab. The source is an adult with an advanced solid tumor such as melanoma, head and neck, liver or kidney cancer. The CDR3 runs from the conserved cysteine through the conserved F or W. A D gene is named only where the DNA matches it firmly. Rows may omit the clone size; those that give it use once, few, many or a size class.

d_call	v_call	clone_size	j_call	cdr3_length	cdr3_aa	cdr3_nt
NA	TRBV5-1	NA	TRBJ1-1	14	CASSPTITWTEAFF	TGCGCCAGCAGCCCGACCATAACGTGGACTGAAGCTTTCTTT
NA	TRBV11-2	NA	TRBJ2-5	16	CASSSYRSVNSETQYF	TGTGCCAGCAGCTCCTACCGGTCGGTCAATTCAGAGACCCAGTACTTC
NA	TRBV28	NA	TRBJ1-2	15	CASSFSGGTVYGYTF	TGTGCCAGCAGTTTCTCGGGGGGGACTGTCTATGGCTACACCTTC
TRBD2	TRBV29-1	NA	TRBJ2-2	13	CSGRGSGDGELFF	TGCAGCGGGCGCGGGAGTGGCGACGGGGAGCTGTTTTTT
NA	TRBV2	NA	TRBJ2-1	14	CASSEQGPYNEQFF	TGTGCCAGCAGTGAACAGGGGCCGTACAATGAGCAGTTCTTC
NA	TRBV11-1	NA	TRBJ2-7	15	CASSVRAAGGHEQYF	TGTGCCAGCAGCGTTAGGGCAGCAGGGGGGCACGAGCAGTACTTC
TRBD2	TRBV5-1	NA	TRBJ2-5	15	CASSGWTSGGTTQYF	TGCGCCAGCAGCGGATGGACTAGCGGGGGAACGACCCAGTACTTC
NA	TRBV18	few	TRBJ1-1	13	CASNPQGDTEAFF	TGTGCCAGTAACCCACAGGGAGACACTGAAGCTTTCTTT
NA	TRBV11-2	few	TRBJ1-4	15	CASSHSTGINEKLFF	TGTGCCAGCAGCCATTCGACAGGAATTAATGAAAAACTGTTTTTT
TRBD1	TRBV7-9	NA	TRBJ1-5	15	CASSPSGGGNQPQHF	TGTGCCAGCAGCCCCTCAGGGGGCGGCAATCAGCCCCAGCATTTT
TRBD1	TRBV2	NA	TRBJ1-1	13	CASRGQGGTEAFF	TGTGCCAGCAGAGGACAGGGCGGAACTGAAGCTTTCTTT
NA	TRBV6-5	NA	TRBJ2-5	12	CASSYRGETQYF	TGTGCCAGCAGTTACAGGGGTGAGACCCAGTACTTC
NA	TRBV19	NA	TRBJ1-3	17	CASSTARGRLSGNTIYF	TGTGCCAGTAGTACAGCTCGTGGACGGCTCTCTGGAAACACCATATATTTT
TRBD1	TRBV9	NA	TRBJ2-7	15	CASSVGPGGSYEQYF	TGTGCCAGCAGCGTAGGGCCAGGGGGCTCCTACGAGCAGTACTTC
NA	TRBV7-2	few	TRBJ2-1	12	CASSGRGNEQFF	TGTGCCAGCAGCGGGAGAGGCAATGAGCAGTTCTTC
TRBD2	TRBV10-2	medium-sized	TRBJ2-3	15	CASSEAGAGADTQYF	TGCGCCAGCAGTGAGGCGGGTGCGGGAGCAGATACGCAGTATTTT
NA	TRBV5-1	NA	TRBJ1-1	13	CASSTQGKGEAFF	TGCGCCAGCAGCACCCAGGGTAAGGGTGAAGCTTTCTTT
NA	TRBV4-3	NA	TRBJ1-4	14	CASSLRTGNEKLFF	TGCGCCAGCAGCCTACGGACGGGTAATGAAAAACTGTTTTTT
NA	TRBV5-1	NA	TRBJ1-5	15	CASSLEGYSNQPQHF	TGCGCCAGCAGCTTGGAGGGATATAGCAATCAGCCCCAGCATTTT
NA	TRBV4-3	NA	TRBJ2-3	14	CASSQQGSTDTQYF	TGCGCCAGCAGCCAACAGGGATCAACAGATACGCAGTATTTT
NA	TRBV7-9	once	TRBJ2-3	11	CAGDRSDTQYF	TGTGCCGGAGACAGGTCTGATACGCAGTATTTT
TRBD2	TRBV19	NA	TRBJ2-3	15	CASSLAGVRSDTQYF	TGTGCCAGCTCTTTAGCGGGAGTACGGTCAGATACGCAGTATTTT
NA	TRBV11-2	few	TRBJ2-7	16	CASSLGGAGSSYEQYF	TGTGCCAGCAGCTTAGGAGGGGCAGGAAGCTCCTACGAGCAGTACTTC
NA	TRBV7-9	NA	TRBJ1-5	12	CASSLTGEPQHF	TGTGCCAGCAGCTTAACTGGAGAGCCCCAGCATTTT